This T cell receptor (beta chain) emerged from a study of T cell responses to AZD1222 COVID-19 vaccine. Study findings and constraints: Variant regions that are unmutated are reportedly the target of nearly half of spike-specific TCRs. It should be noted that donors were predominantly white British and more often female, and clonal diversity was possibly underestimated.

The protocol was immunoSEQ multiplex PCR, while the TCRdb copy is restricted to in-frame clones and leaves out a portion. Of over 110,000 clones listed, around 91% were seen once; the top ten hold roughly 10%. Second-dose intervals near 4 or 12 weeks were combined. CDR3 length: 13 amino acids. The V and J ends lost 4 bases and 6 bases, in that order; junction bases with no gene match: 2. Looked up from germline, CDR1 is ENHRY and CDR2 is SYGVKD. Concerning this clone: As yet, its antigen is unknown.

The source of this sequence is an adult who received the AZD1222 COVID-19 vaccine. Sample: peripheral blood, taken 28 days after the second AZD1222 dose. The gene calls are TRBV10-3 and TRBJ2-1, with TRBD2 matching 8 bases. The CDR3 here is CAISGTSTNEQFF. In DNA form, the CDR3 reads TGTGCCATCAGTGGGACTAGCACCAATGAGCAGTTCTTC.